This TCR beta chain is drawn from a study of beta chain features in type 1 diabetes. Germline loops: CDR1 GTSNPN, CDR2 SVGIG (reference sequence). The CDR3 covers 13 residues. V was cut by 0 bases and J by 8 bases, with 10 bases left in between. Via the markers CD45RO/CCR7/CD25/CD127/CD95/CD27, stem cell-like memory, regulatory, central memory and naive CD4+ cells were sorted. Study-wide results and caveats: Among all four CD4+ subsets, Type 1 diabetes patients had TCRB CDR3s that were moderately but significantly shorter.

As every portion of the isolated RNA was reverse transcribed, the sequencing read expressed TCRB transcripts. Some clones are missing from TCRdb's copy, which holds only in-frame ones; the method was immunoSEQ multiplex PCR. The sample includes about 53,000 clones, 50% to 75% seen only once; the top ten take roughly 0.3%. About this clone: Its target is unknown.

The sequence was obtained from a woman in her 30s with type 1 diabetes. This rearrangement joins TRBV30 to TRBJ1-4, with unresolved D. Sequenced input: stem cell memory CD4+ T cells from blood. The CDR3 region is CAWSVIRGEKLFF. The CDR3 DNA reads as TGTGCCTGGAGTGTAATCCGCGGCGAAAAACTGTTTTTT. The variable domain in full, with the rest retrieved from reference TRBV30 and TRBJ1-4, is SQTIHQWPATLVQPVGSPLSLECTVEGTSNPNLYWYRQAAGRGLQLLFYSVGIGQISSEVPQNLSASRPQDRQFILSSKKLLLSDSGFYLCAWSVIRGEKLFFGSGTQLSVL.